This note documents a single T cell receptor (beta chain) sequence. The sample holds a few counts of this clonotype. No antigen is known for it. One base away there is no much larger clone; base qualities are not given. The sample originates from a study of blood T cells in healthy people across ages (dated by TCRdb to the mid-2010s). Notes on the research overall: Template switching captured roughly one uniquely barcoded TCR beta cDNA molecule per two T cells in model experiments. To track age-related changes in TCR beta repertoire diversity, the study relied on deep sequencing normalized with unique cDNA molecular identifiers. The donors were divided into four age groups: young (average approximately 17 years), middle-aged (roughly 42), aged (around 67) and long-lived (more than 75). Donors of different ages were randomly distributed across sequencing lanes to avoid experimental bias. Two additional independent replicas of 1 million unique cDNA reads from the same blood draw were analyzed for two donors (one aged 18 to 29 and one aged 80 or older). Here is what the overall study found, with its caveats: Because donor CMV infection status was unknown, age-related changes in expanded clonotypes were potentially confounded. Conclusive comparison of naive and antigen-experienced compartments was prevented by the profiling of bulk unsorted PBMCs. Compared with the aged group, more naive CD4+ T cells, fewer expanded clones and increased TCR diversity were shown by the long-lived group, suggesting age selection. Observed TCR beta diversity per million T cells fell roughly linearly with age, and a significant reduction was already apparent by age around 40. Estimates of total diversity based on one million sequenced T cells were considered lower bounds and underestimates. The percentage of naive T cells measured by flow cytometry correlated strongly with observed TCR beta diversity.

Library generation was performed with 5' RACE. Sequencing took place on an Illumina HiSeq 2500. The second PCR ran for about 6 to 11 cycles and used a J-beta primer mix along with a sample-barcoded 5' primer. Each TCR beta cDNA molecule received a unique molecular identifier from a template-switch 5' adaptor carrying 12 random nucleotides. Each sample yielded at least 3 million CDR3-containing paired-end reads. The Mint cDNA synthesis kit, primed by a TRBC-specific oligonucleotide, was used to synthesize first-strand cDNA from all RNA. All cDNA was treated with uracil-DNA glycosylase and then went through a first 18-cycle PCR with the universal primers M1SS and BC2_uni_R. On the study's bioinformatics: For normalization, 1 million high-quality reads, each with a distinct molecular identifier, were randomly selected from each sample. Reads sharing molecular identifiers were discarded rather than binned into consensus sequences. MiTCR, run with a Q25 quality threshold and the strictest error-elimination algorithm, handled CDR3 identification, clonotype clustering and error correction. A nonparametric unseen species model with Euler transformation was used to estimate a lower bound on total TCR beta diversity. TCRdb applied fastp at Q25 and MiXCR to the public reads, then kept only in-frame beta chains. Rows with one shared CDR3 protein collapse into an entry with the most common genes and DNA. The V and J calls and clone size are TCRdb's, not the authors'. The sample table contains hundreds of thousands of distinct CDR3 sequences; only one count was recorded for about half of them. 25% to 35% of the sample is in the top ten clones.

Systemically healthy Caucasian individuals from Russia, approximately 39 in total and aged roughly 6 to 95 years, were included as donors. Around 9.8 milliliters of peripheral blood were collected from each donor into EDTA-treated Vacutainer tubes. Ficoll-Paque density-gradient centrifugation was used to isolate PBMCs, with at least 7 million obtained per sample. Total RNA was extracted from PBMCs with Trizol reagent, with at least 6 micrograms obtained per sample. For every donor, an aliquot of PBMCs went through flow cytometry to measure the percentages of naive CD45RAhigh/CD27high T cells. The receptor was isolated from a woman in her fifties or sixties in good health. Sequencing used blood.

The CDR3 has the sequence CASSLETVVQGDTQYF. The nucleotide sequence is TGCGCCAGCAGCTTGGAAACCGTGGTTCAGGGAGATACGCAGTATTTT. The chain links TRBV5-1 with TRBJ2-3; matching of 5 bases hints at TRBD1 as the D gene. V is cut by 0 bases and J by 5 bases, and the space between the germline ends is 16 bases. The cysteine opens and the phenylalanine closes a CDR3 of 16 amino acids. Only the CDR3 DNA stays, 48 bases, in frame from base 1. According to the germline V gene, CDR1 reads SGHRS and CDR2 reads YFSETQ. The full variable domain, with segments outside the CDR3 supplied by the reference TRBV5-1 and TRBJ2-3 proteins, appears as KAGVTQTPRYLIKTRGQQVTLSCSPISGHRSVSWYQQTPGQGLQFLFEYFSETQRNKGNFPGRFSGRQFSNSRSEMNVSTLELGDSALYLCASSLETVVQGDTQYFGPGTRLTVL.